A single sample gave rise to the 21 T cell receptor beta chains below, sequenced in a study of T cell responses to AZD1222 COVID-19 vaccine. Repertoires were generated with immunoSEQ multiplex PCR, while TCRdb's copy carries only in-frame clones and drops some. The data show 90,000 to 120,000 clones, 87% seen once. This sample comprised peripheral blood, obtained 28 days after the second AZD1222 dose. The receptor set was obtained from an adult who received the AZD1222 COVID-19 vaccine.

This clone was observed once. Other DNA sequences of this sample code for an identical CDR3. The chain employs TRBV7-2 and TRBJ1-1; 9 nucleotides align to TRBD1. CDR1 is SGHTA, CDR2 FQGNSA, per germline. With 5 bases clipped from V and 2 bases from J, the junction kept 3 bases outside the gene matches. The CDR3 is made up of 14 amino acids. CDR3 sequence reads: CASSLGQGNTEAFF. The CDR3 bases are TGTGCCAGCAGCCTGGGACAGGGAAACACTGAAGCTTTCTTT.

CDR3 residues: CASSARGQGSMNTEAFF. CDR3 nucleotides: TGTGCCAGCAGTGCCCGAGGGCAGGGATCAATGAACACTGAAGCTTTCTTT. V gene TRBV2 combines with J gene TRBJ1-1; TRBD1 might be the D (5 bases). The CDR3 loop spans 17 amino acids. Germline V CDR1 and CDR2: SNHLY, FYNNEI. Trimming left V 4 bases short and J 0 bases short, with 18 bases between.

This chain links TRBV19 with TRBJ1-2; D possibly corresponds to TRBD1 (5 bases). V was cut by 3 bases and J by 6 bases, with 14 bases left in between. Germline V CDR1 and CDR2: LNHDA, SQIVND (reference sequence). The CDR3 has 14 amino acids. CDR3 loop: CASSIAFQGHGYTF. CDR3 nucleotides: TGTGCCAGTAGTATCGCTTTCCAGGGCCATGGCTACACCTTC.

The chain uses TRBV30 and TRBJ2-3, with D perhaps TRBD2 (5 bases). This CDR3 has 12 amino acids. The germline CDR1 and CDR2 sequences are GTSNPN and SVGIG (reference sequence). V lost 0 bases and J lost 5, with 6 bases in between. Here the CDR3 DNA reads TGTGCCTGGAGTGTAGGAGGAGATACGCAGTATTTT. Amino acids: CAWSVGGDTQYF.

J is TRBJ1-1 and V is TRBV6-6, with D maybe TRBD1 (5 bases). This CDR3 has 12 residues. The germline CDR1 and CDR2 sequences are MNHNY and SVGAGI (reference sequence). V was cut by 5 bases and J by 11 bases, with 15 bases left in between. The CDR3 loop reads CASSAGQGAAFF. The CDR3 region has the DNA TGTGCCAGCAGTGCGGGGCAGGGAGCGGCTTTCTTT.

The gene calls are TRBV7-7 and TRBJ2-2; D is perhaps TRBD2 (6 bases). Germline assignment: CDR1 SSHAT and CDR2 FNYEAQ (reference sequence). Trimming took 6 bases from V and 2 from J, leaving 13 bases between them. This CDR3 has 15 residues. CDR3 sequence: CASSPRDSNTGELFF. The DNA for the CDR3 is TGTGCCAGCAGTCCCCGGGACTCTAACACCGGGGAGCTGTTTTTT.

The chain recombines TRBV27 with TRBJ2-7; 7 nucleotides agree with TRBD1. Germline V gene data show CDR1 as MNHEY and CDR2 as SMNVEV (reference sequence). This CDR3 comprises 14 residues. Germline trimming cut 6 bases from V and 2 bases from J; bases unmatched to any gene: 7. CDR3 sequence (DNA): TGTGCCAGCAGGAGAAGACAGGGTCCCTACGAGCAGTACTTC. It yields the protein CASRRRQGPYEQYF.

The chain combines TRBV28 with TRBJ2-7, with D possibly called TRBD1 or TRBD2 (5 bases each). V lost 2 bases and J 6 bases, leaving 17 bases between the germline ends. The germline CDR1 and CDR2 sequences are MDHEN and SYDVKM. CDR3 length: 15 residues. Here the CDR3 reads CASSLSVGGLSEQYF. The CDR3 nucleotides read TGTGCCAGCAGTTTAAGTGTTGGGGGTCTTAGCGAGCAGTACTTC.

This rearrangement joins TRBV27 to TRBJ2-2; 7 bases align to TRBD2. The V and J ends lost 3 bases and 5 bases, in that order; junction bases with no gene match: 0. CDR3 length: 13 amino acids. Germline V CDR1 and CDR2: MNHEY, SMNVEV (reference sequence). In DNA form, the CDR3 reads TGTGCCAGCAGTTTCGGGGGGACCGGGGAGCTGTTTTTT. Its protein is CASSFGGTGELFF.

The rearrangement joins TRBV5-4 to TRBJ2-7, with 7 bases lining up with TRBD1. Germline loops: CDR1 SGHNT, CDR2 YYREEE (reference sequence). This CDR3 region has 16 residues. The V segment lost 4 bases and the J segment 1 base; nucleotides outside the gene matches: 11. The CDR3 region has the DNA TGTGCCAGCAGCGCATTGAGGACAGGCCTGTCCTACGAGCAGTACTTC. Translating it yields CASSALRTGLSYEQYF. Based on the CDR3 plus reference TRBV5-4 and TRBJ2-7, the full variable domain is ETGVTQSPTHLIKTRGQQVTLRCSSQSGHNTVSWYQQALGQGPQFIFQYYREEENGRGNFPPRFSGLQFPNYSSELNVNALELDDSALYLCASSALRTGLSYEQYFGPGTRLTVT.

V and J are TRBV29-1 and TRBJ1-1; D unresolved. This CDR3 has 12 residues. Per the germline V gene, CDR1 is SQVTM and CDR2 is ANQGSEA. Trimming took 4 bases from V and 4 from J, leaving 10 bases between them. CDR3 region: CSVVTGTTEAFF. CDR3 DNA sequence: TGCAGCGTTGTGACCGGAACCACTGAAGCTTTCTTT.

The rearrangement uses TRBV7-9 and TRBJ1-5, with D possibly TRBD1 on 6 matching bases. Trimming cost V 3 bases and J 3 bases, with 9 bases left between them. Germline CDR1 and CDR2: SEHNR and FQNEAQ (reference sequence). This CDR3 spans 14 amino acids. The CDR3 loop reads CASSLGHSNQPQHF. In DNA form, the CDR3 reads TGTGCCAGCAGCTTGGGACATTCCAATCAGCCCCAGCATTTT.

The chain has TRBV3-1 (or the pseudogene TRBV3-2) and TRBJ1-1, with no clear D. V dropped 0 bases and J dropped 8 bases, with 16 bases sitting between them. From germline, CDR1 is LGHDT and CDR2 YNNKEL (reference sequence). The CDR3 is 15 residues long. This chain's CDR3 is CASSQDRNPSQEAFF. The DNA for the CDR3 is TGTGCCAGCAGCCAAGACAGAAATCCCTCCCAAGAAGCTTTCTTT.

The chain is built from TRBV27 and TRBJ2-5; D assignment may be TRBD1 or TRBD2 (6 bases each). The ends were cut back, 3 bases at V and 4 bases at J, with 15 bases in the middle. Germline V gene data show CDR1 as MNHEY and CDR2 as SMNVEV (reference sequence). The length of the CDR3 is 15 residues. In DNA, the CDR3 is TGTGCCAGCAGTTTCGGAGGGGGAGGTAGAGAGACCCAGTACTTC. The encoded protein is CASSFGGGGRETQYF.

The CDR3 is CASSPWVGRDNTEAFF. CDR3 nucleotide sequence: TGTGCCAGCAGCCCATGGGTCGGCAGGGACAACACTGAAGCTTTCTTT. V usage is TRBV11-2 and J usage is TRBJ1-1; maybe TRBD1 (5 bases). The CDR3 runs to 16 residues. The germline V gene has CDR1 SGHAT and CDR2 FQNNGV. V was cut by 5 bases and J by 2 bases, with 18 bases left in between.

V and J are TRBV6-1 and TRBJ2-6; the D is unclear. Trimming cost V 2 bases and J 0 bases, with 5 bases left between them. The CDR3 is 15 residues long. Per germline, CDR1 MNHNS and CDR2 SASEGT. CDR3 bases: TGTGCCAGCAGTGAATTGTCCTCTGGGGCCAACGTCCTGACTTTC. Translating gives CASSELSSGANVLTF.

The chain links TRBV7-9 to TRBJ1-5, with D perhaps matching TRBD1 (5 bases). Germline V CDR1 and CDR2: SEHNR, FQNEAQ (reference sequence). Trimming stripped 3 bases from V and 6 bases from J, with 9 bases between. CDR3 size: 13 residues. The CDR3 coding sequence is TGTGCCAGCAGCTTCGACAGAGTTCAGCCCCAGCATTTT. This gives the protein CASSFDRVQPQHF.

The CDR3, as DNA: TGTGCCAGCAGCTCCCGGAGGGGGCGGGGGTACAATGAGCAGTTCTTC. As protein: CASSSRRGRGYNEQFF. J is TRBJ2-1 and V is TRBV7-6; tentatively, D is TRBD1 or TRBD2 (7 bases each). Germline V gene lookup returns CDR1 SGHVS and CDR2 FNYEAQ. This CDR3 has 16 residues. V lost 4 bases, J lost 4 bases, and 17 bases lay in between.

DNA for the CDR3: TGTGCCAGTAGTAAGTGGGTGAACACTGAAGCTTTCTTT. The encoded protein is CASSKWVNTEAFF. The rearrangement joins TRBV19 to TRBJ1-1, with D unresolved. The CDR3 loop spans 13 amino acids. Trimming removed 4 bases at V and 0 bases at J, with 6 bases between. CDR1 is LNHDA, CDR2 SQIVND, per germline (reference sequence).

In nucleotides, the CDR3 is TGTGCCAGTAGTATAGAATTGGTCGGACGAAGGGGATACAATGAGCAGTTCTTC. As protein: CASSIELVGRRGYNEQFF. The chain links TRBV19 to TRBJ2-1, with D possibly matching TRBD1 (5 bases). CDR1 and CDR2 (germline): LNHDA, SQIVND (reference sequence). V gave up 0 bases and J gave up 4 bases, with 19 bases separating them. This CDR3 is 18 amino acids long.

J is TRBJ1-5 and V is TRBV4-2, with D uncertain. The V gene lost 1 base and the J gene lost 6 bases, with 13 bases spanning the gap. Per germline, CDR1 LGHNA and CDR2 YNFKEQ. The length of the CDR3 is 15 residues. The CDR3 sequence: CASSQGGADVQPQHF. In DNA, the CDR3 is TGTGCCAGCAGCCAAGGTGGAGCAGACGTTCAGCCCCAGCATTTT.